This entry is about one TCR beta chain. Its antigen is as yet unknown. TCR sequencing used cDNA made by reverse transcription of extracted RNA. Some clones are missing from TCRdb's copy, which holds only in-frame ones; the method was immunoSEQ multiplex PCR. The profile shows some 240,000 clones, around 57% of them singletons. The data originate from a study of CD8+ T cells in alopecia areata. The overall study: Tofacitinib dosing lasted 6 to 18 months, which was then followed by 6 months off drug. Notes on the study in general: Against the mouse data, patients shared TCRs less clearly, possibly for HLA reasons.

The treatment: oral pan-JAK inhibitor, 5-10 mg twice daily. Punch biopsies of lesional scalp, plus peripheral blood, were taken from alopecia areata patients. The trim removed 4 bases at V and 0 bases at J, leaving 10 bases unmatched. The CDR3 is made up of 18 amino acids. The germline V gene encodes CDR1 KGHSH and CDR2 LQKENI. The sequence was collected from a human donor with alopecia areata. The sample was CD4+ T cells sorted from blood, taken at week 4, from a patient treated with tofacitinib. This chain connects TRBV18 to TRBJ2-1; 9 nucleotides match TRBD1. CDR3 protein: CASSLNEQGASSYNEQFF. For the CDR3, the DNA is TGTGCCAGCTCACTAAATGAACAGGGGGCGAGCTCCTACAATGAGCAGTTCTTC.